The rows below give T cell receptor beta chains drawn from one sample of a study of PD-1 blockade in classical Hodgkin lymphoma. Generated by immunoSEQ multiplex PCR, the TCRdb table keeps only in-frame clones and is missing some. The sample has about 24,000 clones; approximately 67% are singletons. The starting material was peripheral blood mononuclear cells (PBMCs), obtained before the fourth cycle of nivolumab. All receptors come from a human donor with classical Hodgkin lymphoma. The CDR3 runs from the conserved cysteine through the conserved F or W. A D gene is named only where the DNA matches it firmly. Rows give clone size only sometimes, using once, few, many, or a class for an expanded clone.

cdr3_length,v_call,j_call,clone_size,d_call,cdr3_aa,cdr3_nt
14,TRBV30,TRBJ2-1,.,.,CAWSRKVGYNEQFF,TGTGCCTGGAGTAGGAAAGTCGGCTACAATGAGCAGTTCTTC
15,TRBV5-6,TRBJ1-6,.,TRBD1,CASSLGTGANSPLHF,TGTGCCAGCAGCTTGGGGACAGGGGCTAATTCACCCCTCCACTTT
13,TRBV7-3,TRBJ2-3,.,.,CASSPDNGRPQYF,TGTGCCAGCAGCCCCGATAACGGTAGGCCGCAGTATTTT
12,TRBV6-5,TRBJ2-7,.,.,CASSYSPYEQYF,TGTGCCAGCAGTTACTCCCCCTACGAGCAGTACTTC
15,TRBV18,TRBJ1-2,few,.,CASSPPSGPGDGYTF,TGTGCCAGCTCACCACCGTCGGGTCCTGGGGATGGCTACACCTTC
13,TRBV28,TRBJ1-2,.,TRBD1,CAMKAGTGTGYTF,TGTGCCATGAAGGCCGGGACAGGGACGGGCTACACCTTC
11,TRBV5-1,TRBJ2-3,.,.,CASSSERQQYF,TGCGCCAGCAGCTCGGAGCGGCAGCAGTATTTT
15,TRBV7-2,TRBJ2-7,once,TRBD2,CASSLGRAGDGEQYF,TGTGCCAGCAGCTTAGGCAGAGCGGGGGACGGGGAGCAGTACTTC
13,TRBV6-6,TRBJ1-1,.,TRBD1,CASSYLTGNEAFF,TGTGCCAGCAGTTACTTGACAGGGAATGAAGCTTTCTTT
15,TRBV5-4,TRBJ1-6,.,.,CASSLGGSYNSPLHF,TGTGCCAGCAGCTTGGGAGGCTCCTATAATTCACCCCTCCACTTT
13,TRBV10-2,TRBJ1-6,.,.,CATAREDNSPLHF,TGCGCCACCGCGCGGGAAGATAATTCACCCCTCCACTTT
12,TRBV6-9,TRBJ1-5,.,.,CASSARGQPQHF,TGTGCCAGCAGTGCTCGGGGCCAGCCCCAGCATTTT
15,TRBV5-5,TRBJ2-5,.,TRBD1,CASSLGQGIAVTQYF,TGTGCCAGCAGCTTAGGACAGGGTATAGCGGTGACCCAGTACTTC
16,TRBV9,TRBJ1-6,few,TRBD1,CASSAQGLSYNSPLHF,TGTGCCAGCAGCGCACAGGGGCTCTCCTATAATTCACCCCTCCACTTT
14,TRBV6-5,TRBJ1-1,.,.,CASSSPGLGTEAFF,TGTGCCAGCAGTTCTCCAGGGTTGGGCACTGAAGCTTTCTTT
14,TRBV6-5,TRBJ1-1,.,TRBD1,CASSYSGGKTEAFF,TGTGCCAGCAGTTACTCAGGGGGCAAAACTGAAGCTTTCTTT
14,TRBV6-6,TRBJ1-2,.,.,CASRNRTRSYGYTF,TGTGCCAGCAGAAACCGCACTAGGTCCTATGGCTACACCTTC
16,TRBV2,TRBJ1-4,.,TRBD1,CASSEIQGARGEKLFF,TGTGCCAGCAGTGAAATACAGGGGGCGCGGGGTGAAAAACTGTTTTTT
14,TRBV5-1,TRBJ1-6,.,TRBD1,CASKIGTGYSPLHF,TGCGCCAGCAAAATCGGGACAGGGTATTCACCCCTCCACTTT
15,TRBV10-3,TRBJ2-7,few,TRBD1,CAISETGGSASEQYF,TGTGCCATCAGTGAGACAGGGGGTTCGGCGAGCGAGCAGTACTTC
16,TRBV21-1,TRBJ1-5,.,.,CASSKGEGNSNQPQHF,TGTGCCAGCAGCAAAGGTGAAGGAAACAGCAATCAGCCCCAGCATTTT
14,TRBV7-9,TRBJ2-5,medium-sized,TRBD1,CASSRDRGLETQYF,TGTGCCAGCAGCCGGGACAGGGGATTGGAGACCCAGTACTTC
17,TRBV7-9,TRBJ1-3,.,TRBD1,CASSPGQGKTSGNTIYF,TGTGCCAGCAGCCCCGGACAGGGAAAAACTTCTGGAAACACCATATATTTT
16,TRBV19,TRBJ2-6,.,TRBD1,CASSVDRSSGANVLTF,TGTGCCAGTAGTGTGGACAGGTCCTCTGGGGCCAACGTCCTGACTTTC
12,TRBV6-6,TRBJ1-1,few,.,CASSLHSTEAFF,TGTGCCAGCAGCCTACATAGCACTGAAGCTTTCTTT
13,TRBV27,TRBJ1-1,.,.,CASSFGSHTEAFF,TGTGCCAGCAGTTTTGGCTCACACACTGAAGCTTTCTTT
11,TRBV12-5,TRBJ2-5,.,TRBD2,CASGWGGAQYF,TGTGCTAGTGGTTGGGGAGGGGCCCAGTACTTC
14,TRBV7-9,TRBJ1-4,.,.,CASSSGVANEKLFF,TGTGCCAGCAGCTCGGGGGTAGCTAATGAAAAACTGTTTTTT
13,TRBV7-3,TRBJ2-7,once,.,CASSLGLSYEQYF,TGTGCCAGCAGCTTAGGACTCTCCTACGAGCAGTACTTC
16,TRBV14,TRBJ2-1,few,.,CASSRGTSTSYNEQFF,TGTGCCAGCAGCCGAGGGACTTCAACATCCTACAATGAGCAGTTCTTC
9,TRBV20-1,TRBJ2-3,.,.,CSARAGLYF,TGCAGTGCTAGAGCTGGTTTGTATTTT
12,TRBV5-8,TRBJ1-2,.,.,CASSFEGYGYTF,TGTGCCAGCAGCTTCGAGGGGTATGGCTACACCTTC
14,TRBV4-1,TRBJ2-4,.,.,CASRPILREVIQYF,TGCGCCAGCAGACCCATCCTTAGGGAAGTCATTCAGTACTTC
16,TRBV10-3,TRBJ2-5,.,.,CASITGMSSSRETQYF,TGTGCCAGCATCACGGGAATGAGCTCCTCCCGAGAGACCCAGTACTTC
13,TRBV28,TRBJ1-2,.,.,CASSLAANYGYTF,TGTGCCAGCAGTTTGGCGGCGAACTATGGCTACACCTTC
12,TRBV6-6,TRBJ1-6,.,.,CASRATNSPLHF,TGTGCCAGCAGGGCGACGAATTCACCCCTCCACTTT
14,TRBV6-5,TRBJ1-2,.,TRBD1,CASSSTGQAYGYTF,TGTGCCAGCAGTTCCACGGGACAGGCTTATGGCTACACCTTC
15,TRBV7-2,TRBJ1-6,once,.,CASSLSQGTNSPLHF,TGTGCCAGCAGCTTGAGCCAGGGGACGAATTCACCCCTCCACTTT